These 31 T cell receptor beta chains were all obtained from the same sample, sequenced in a study of neurological immune-mediated disorders. MiXCR, applied by TCRdb to the 5' RACE reads, yields one record per CDR3 protein. The sample contains approximately 30,000 distinct CDR3 sequences, roughly 15% of which appear only once. Sequenced material: PBMCs. The source is a man between 65 and 85 years old in good health.

The sample holds many counts of this clonotype. This chain uses TRBV11-2 with TRBJ2-7; D unclear. Deletions cut 0 bases from V and 3 bases from J, with 12 bases between. The CDR3 runs to 15 residues. Germline lookup yields CDR1 SGHAT and CDR2 FQNNGV. The CDR3 protein is CASSLDPRHFYEQYF. As DNA, the CDR3 is TGTGCCAGCAGCTTAGATCCTCGACACTTCTACGAGCAGTACTTC.

This clonotype was counted at least ten times. The J gene is TRBJ2-3, the V gene TRBV10-3, with TRBD1 as a possible D gene (5 bases). The CDR3 sequence is 16 residues long. Germline V lookup: CDR1 ENHRY, CDR2 SYGVKD. The V gene lost 5 bases and the J gene lost 7 bases, with 22 bases spanning the gap. The CDR3 is CAISQQGPTKPNTQYF. In DNA, the CDR3 is TGTGCCATCAGTCAGCAGGGCCCGACAAAGCCTAATACGCAGTATTTT.

The sample holds many counts of this clonotype. This rearrangement joins TRBV12-3 or TRBV12-4 to TRBJ1-5; 7 nucleotides align to TRBD1. J gave up 5 bases and V 5 bases, and 6 bases lay outside the gene matches. The CDR3 runs 14 residues. CDR3 sequence reads: CASSRDSQYQPQHF. The DNA of the CDR3 is TGTGCCAGCAGTCGGGACAGCCAATATCAGCCCCAGCATTTT.

This clonotype was seen many times. The chain uses TRBV4-3 and TRBJ2-7; D gene uncertain. Per the germline V gene, CDR1 is LGHNA and CDR2 is YSLEER. There are 13 residues in the CDR3. Trimming took 1 base from V and 0 from J, leaving 4 bases between them. The CDR3 region has the DNA TGCGCCAGCAGCCAAGCCGGCTCCTACGAGCAGTACTTC. It yields the protein CASSQAGSYEQYF.

This clonotype was seen many times. The J gene is TRBJ1-2, the V gene TRBV11-2; tentative D call: TRBD1 (6 bases). Trimming removed 1 base at V and 4 bases at J, with 13 bases between. This CDR3 has 15 residues. The germline gives CDR1 SGHAT, CDR2 FQNNGV. DNA for the CDR3: TGTGCCAGCAGCTTAGGACCAGGGGAAATCTATGGCTACACCTTC. It encodes CASSLGPGEIYGYTF.

This clonotype was observed at least ten times. The rearrangement joins TRBV5-8 to TRBJ2-7; D unresolved. Germline loops: CDR1 SGHTS, CDR2 YDEGEE. V was pared by 7 bases and J by 3 bases, with 20 bases between. This CDR3 has 15 residues. The CDR3 DNA follows: TGTGCCAGCCAAACCCCTGGTTTGTCTAACTACGAGCAGTACTTC. Translated: CASQTPGLSNYEQYF.

V usage is TRBV18 and J usage is TRBJ1-5, with 9 bases fitting TRBD1. The CDR3 has 19 amino acids. Germline V gives CDR1 KGHSH, CDR2 LQKENI. V trimming: 3 bases; J trimming: 4 bases; junction bases outside the gene matches: 16. CDR3 sequence reads: CASSPLGSTGTGKNQPQHF. DNA for the CDR3: TGTGCCAGCTCACCCCTGGGTAGTACCGGGACAGGGAAGAATCAGCCCCAGCATTTT.

The chain couples TRBV20-1 to TRBJ2-2; D remains ambiguous. V gave up 0 bases and J gave up 1 base, with 9 bases separating them. Germline V CDR1 and CDR2: DFQATT, SNEGSKA (reference sequence). The CDR3 length is 15 residues. Here the CDR3 DNA reads TGCAGTGCTAGAGATCCCCGGAGGAACACCGGGGAGCTGTTTTTT. Encoded protein: CSARDPRRNTGELFF.

This clonotype was detected ten times or more. The chain links TRBV14 to TRBJ2-3; 7 bases are shared with TRBD2. Germline CDR1 SGHDN, CDR2 FVKESK. The CDR3 extends over 16 amino acids. The V gene end was trimmed by 1 base and the J gene end by 0 bases; junction bases not matched to a gene: 4. CDR3 loop: CASSQGDYRSTDTQYF. The DNA of the CDR3 is TGTGCCAGCAGCCAAGGGGACTATAGAAGCACAGATACGCAGTATTTT.

This chain links TRBV10-3 with TRBJ2-1; TRBD1 agrees at 9 bases. The CDR3 totals 14 residues. Germline trimming cut 6 bases from V and 12 bases from J; bases unmatched to any gene: 12. Germline V gene data show CDR1 as ENHRY and CDR2 as SYGVKD. DNA for the CDR3: TGTGCCATCAGGGGACAGGGCCCCACAGATACGCAGTTCTTC. Translating gives CAIRGQGPTDTQFF.

This clonotype was detected many times. The rearrangement uses TRBV11-2 and TRBJ2-2, with D possibly TRBD2 on 7 matching bases. CDR3 length equals 16 residues. Trimming removed 5 bases at V and 1 base at J, with 14 bases between. CDR1 is SGHAT, CDR2 FQNNGV, per germline. The CDR3 bases are TGTGCCAGCAGCAGTCGGGGGGCTCAGAACACCGGGGAGCTGTTTTTT. This gives the protein CASSSRGAQNTGELFF.

The rearrangement joins TRBV20-1 to TRBJ2-3; 8 nucleotides align to TRBD2. Germline lookup yields CDR1 DFQATT and CDR2 SNEGSKA (reference sequence). The CDR3 is 13 amino acids. Trimming cost V 6 bases and J 6 bases; bases outside gene matches: 8. CDR3 nucleotides: TGCAGTGCCCCCGGGGGGGGATGGGATACGCAGTATTTT. Translated, it gives CSAPGGGWDTQYF.

This clonotype has at least ten counts. CDR3 sequence: CAIRPTGGEDQPQHF. The CDR3 region has the DNA TGTGCCATCAGACCCACAGGGGGGGAGGATCAGCCCCAGCATTTT. This sequence joins TRBV10-3 and TRBJ1-5; TRBD1 matches at 8 bases. Germline CDR1 and CDR2: ENHRY and SYGVKD. Trimming cost V 6 bases and J 5 bases; bases outside gene matches: 9. This CDR3 is built from 15 residues.

This clonotype was counted at least ten times. The rearrangement joins TRBV27 to TRBJ2-7; the match to TRBD2 covers 8 bases. CDR3 length: 14 residues. V shed 5 bases, J shed 3 bases, and the junction held 6 bases outside the gene matches. Per germline, CDR1 MNHEY and CDR2 SMNVEV (reference sequence). The CDR3 DNA sequence: TGTGCCAGCAGTCCAGGGACTAGTTACTACGAGCAGTACTTC. This gives the protein CASSPGTSYYEQYF.

The table lists this clonotype with many counts. The rearrangement joins TRBV20-1 to TRBJ1-6; a possible D gene is TRBD1 (6 bases). The germline V gene encodes CDR1 DFQATT and CDR2 SNEGSKA (reference sequence). V lost 3 bases and J 10 bases, leaving 13 bases between the germline ends. The CDR3 has 13 residues. The CDR3 here is CSASSRGVSPLHF. The CDR3, as DNA: TGCAGTGCTAGTTCCAGGGGAGTATCACCCCTCCACTTT.

This clonotype was seen repeatedly, ten times or more. This chain connects TRBV7-6 to TRBJ2-3, with 9 bases that match TRBD2. This CDR3 contains 15 residues. J gave up 5 bases and V 3 bases, and 6 bases lay outside the gene matches. Germline CDR1 and CDR2: SGHVS and FNYEAQ. CDR3 in DNA: TGTGCCAGCAGCTTGAGGCGGGGGGGCCGAGATACGCAGTATTTT. This gives the protein CASSLRRGGRDTQYF.

This clonotype was counted ten times or more. This chain uses TRBV28 with TRBJ2-5, with 8 bases aligning to TRBD2. CDR1 is MDHEN, CDR2 SYDVKM, per germline. The CDR3 spans 13 residues. The V segment lost 8 bases and the J segment 4 bases; nucleotides outside the gene matches: 6. CDR3 in amino acids: CASARGGGETQYF. The CDR3 DNA sequence: TGTGCCAGCGCCCGGGGGGGGGGAGAGACCCAGTACTTC. The whole variable domain, filled in from reference TRBV28 and TRBJ2-5, reads DVKVTQSSRYLVKRTGEKVFLECVQDMDHENMFWYRQDPGLGLRLIYFSYDVKMKEKGDIPEGYSVSREKKERFSLILESASTNQTSMYLCASARGGGETQYFGPGTRLLVL.

This clonotype appeared many times. The V and J genes are TRBV5-1 and TRBJ2-7, with D possibly TRBD1 on 6 matching bases. Trimming took 0 bases from V and 5 from J, leaving 21 bases between them. CDR1 is SGHRS and CDR2 is YFSETQ in the germline V gene. The CDR3 is made up of 17 amino acids. CDR3 amino acids: CASSLGTLQGARDEQYF. CDR3 bases: TGCGCCAGCAGCTTGGGAACGCTACAGGGAGCCAGAGACGAGCAGTACTTC.

This clonotype was counted ten times or more. This sequence joins TRBV20-1 and TRBJ1-6; TRBD1 agrees at 7 bases. The germline V gene has CDR1 DFQATT and CDR2 SNEGSKA (reference sequence). V shed 3 bases, J shed 5 bases, and the junction held 10 bases outside the gene matches. The length of the CDR3 is 16 residues. As DNA, the CDR3 is TGCAGTGCTAGGGGTGACAGGGTGTTGAATAATTCACCCCTCCACTTT. It translates to CSARGDRVLNNSPLHF.

This clonotype was recorded many times. The chain joins TRBV25-1 to TRBJ2-5; a weak D match, TRBD2 (5 bases). CDR1 is MGHDK, CDR2 SYGVNS, per germline. The CDR3 is 13 residues long. The V gene lost 8 bases and the J gene lost 1 base, with 11 bases spanning the gap. The CDR3 bases are TGTGCCAGCTCCACCGGGATCCAAGAGACCCAGTACTTC. It yields the protein CASSTGIQETQYF.

This clonotype was observed many times. This chain connects TRBV20-1 to TRBJ1-2; possibly TRBD1 for D (5 bases). V was clipped by 4 bases and J by 1 base, with 13 bases between them. Germline V gene lookup returns CDR1 DFQATT and CDR2 SNEGSKA (reference sequence). The CDR3 extends over 14 amino acids. Here the CDR3 DNA reads TGCAGTGCTACATCCGGGACCGTTAACTATGGCTACACCTTC. Translation: CSATSGTVNYGYTF.

There are many counts of this clonotype. The rearrangement links TRBV3-1 to TRBJ2-2, with D unresolved. CDR1 LGHDT and CDR2 YNNKEL come from the germline V gene (reference sequence). The CDR3 sequence is 13 residues long. Trimming took 1 base from V and 9 from J, leaving 9 bases between them. The CDR3 region is CASSQGLHRELFF. For the CDR3, the DNA is TGTGCCAGCAGCCAAGGGCTGCACCGGGAGCTGTTTTTT.

The sample holds a few counts of this clonotype. The chain recombines TRBV20-1 with TRBJ2-2, with 8 nucleotides matching TRBD1. V was pared by 2 bases and J by 2 bases, with 1 base of the junction left unmatched. The length of the CDR3 is 14 residues. Per the germline V gene, CDR1 is DFQATT and CDR2 is SNEGSKA (reference sequence). Here the CDR3 reads CSARTGGNTGELFF. In nucleotides, the CDR3 is TGCAGTGCTAGAACAGGGGGAAACACCGGGGAGCTGTTTTTT.

As to this clonotype: No DNA is shown, since the ends of the CDR3 on it are uncertain; the CDR3 is the one TCRdb lists. J is TRBJ2-3 and V is TRBV5-8; the table's D call TRBD2 went unverified against the DNA. Germline loops: CDR1 SGHTS, CDR2 YDEGEE. 23 amino acids form the CDR3, both terminal residues included. CDR3 in amino acids: CASSFYICSAEPGLAGGSDTQYF.

In its sample, this clonotype was seen many times. CDR3 bases: TGTGCCATCAGTGAGTCGGACAGGGACATTCAGTACTTC. It yields the protein CAISESDRDIQYF. This chain joins TRBV10-3 and TRBJ2-4, with TRBD1 matching 8 bases. J lost 8 bases, V lost 0 bases, and 0 bases had no gene match. The CDR3 is made up of 13 amino acids. Germline CDR1 reads ENHRY; CDR2 reads SYGVKD.

This clonotype appeared many times. The chain combines TRBV20-1 with TRBJ2-7; the D gene could be TRBD1 or TRBD2 (5 bases each). The CDR3 contains 15 residues. Germline CDR1 DFQATT, CDR2 SNEGSKA (reference sequence). V lost 2 bases and J 4 bases, leaving 18 bases between the germline ends. The CDR3 sequence: CSARKPGPGGYEQYF. For the CDR3, the DNA is TGCAGTGCTAGAAAACCGGGACCCGGCGGATACGAGCAGTACTTC.

This clonotype has a single count. The chain recombines TRBV5-1 with TRBJ1-1, with D uncertain. Germline V CDR1 and CDR2: SGHRS, YFSETQ. V shed 6 bases and J shed 1 base, with 7 bases lying between them. This CDR3 is built from 12 residues. This chain's CDR3 is CASTDENTEAFF. In nucleotides, the CDR3 is TGCGCCAGCACCGATGAGAACACTGAAGCTTTCTTT.

V is TRBV7-2 and J is TRBJ1-5; D uncertain. The germline CDR1 and CDR2 sequences are SGHTA and FQGNSA. Trimming removed 3 bases at V and 2 bases at J, with 5 bases between. This CDR3 comprises 13 residues. CDR3 coding DNA: TGTGCCAGCAGCTTCAGAGGCAATCAGCCCCAGCATTTT. Its translation is CASSFRGNQPQHF. The full variable domain, its missing parts supplied by reference TRBV7-2 and TRBJ1-5, is GAGVSQSPSNKVTEKGKDVELRCDPISGHTALYWYRQSLGQGLEFLIYFQGNSAPDKSGLPSDRFSAERTGGSVSTLTIQRTQQEDSAVYLCASSFRGNQPQHFGDGTRLSIL.

The chain recombines TRBV5-1 with TRBJ2-7; D remains unclear. Trimming took 5 bases from V and 3 from J, leaving 12 bases between them. Germline V gene lookup returns CDR1 SGHRS and CDR2 YFSETQ. The CDR3 contains 13 residues. The chain's CDR3 is CASSQLPRYEQYF. CDR3 nucleotide sequence: TGCGCCAGCAGTCAACTCCCCCGCTACGAGCAGTACTTC.

This clonotype came up many times. The chain is built from TRBV6-1 and TRBJ1-6, with 8 nucleotides matching TRBD1. With V trimmed by 3 bases and J by 9 bases, 4 bases remained unmatched. The CDR3 sequence is 14 residues long. The germline CDR1 and CDR2 sequences are MNHNS and SASEGT. The CDR3 DNA reads TGTGCCAGCAGTGATGGGACAGGTACTTCACCCCTCCACTTT. This translates into CASSDGTGTSPLHF.

This clonotype was seen many times. The chain employs TRBV29-1 and TRBJ2-1, with D maybe TRBD1 (5 bases). This CDR3 spans 13 amino acids. The V and J ends lost 6 bases and 4 bases respectively, with 13 bases between them. CDR1 SQVTM and CDR2 ANQGSEA come from the germline V gene. The CDR3 reads CSVRQSPYNEQFF. In DNA, the CDR3 is TGCAGCGTCCGACAGAGCCCGTACAATGAGCAGTTCTTC.